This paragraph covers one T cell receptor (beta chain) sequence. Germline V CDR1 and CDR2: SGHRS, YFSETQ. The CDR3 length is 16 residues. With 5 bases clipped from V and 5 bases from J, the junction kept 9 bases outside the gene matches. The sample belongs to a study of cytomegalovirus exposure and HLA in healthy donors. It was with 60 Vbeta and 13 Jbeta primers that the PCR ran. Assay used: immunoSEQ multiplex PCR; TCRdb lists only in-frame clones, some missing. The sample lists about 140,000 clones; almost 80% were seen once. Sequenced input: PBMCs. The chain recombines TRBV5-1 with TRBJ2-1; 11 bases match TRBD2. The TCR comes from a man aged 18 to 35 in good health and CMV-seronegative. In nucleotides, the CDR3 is TGCGCCAGCAGTACCCCGGGACTAGCGGCGAACAATGAGCAGTTCTTC. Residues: CASSTPGLAANNEQFF.